This TCR beta chain originates from a study of cytomegalovirus exposure and HLA in healthy donors. The primer mix had 60 Vbeta and 13 Jbeta primers. Measured with immunoSEQ multiplex PCR; TCRdb has only the in-frame clones, and not every one. Of 65,000 to 85,000 clones in the sample, around 72% were seen once. The sequence was collected from a male donor in good health and CMV-seropositive. The sequenced sample was PBMCs.

CDR3 sequence reads: CASSILRDSSYEQYF. CDR3 nucleotide sequence: TGTGCCAGTAGTATCTTGAGGGACAGCTCCTACGAGCAGTACTTC. V and J are TRBV19 and TRBJ2-7, with 7 bases aligning to TRBD1. The germline CDR1 and CDR2 sequences are LNHDA and SQIVND (reference sequence). The CDR3 consists of 15 residues. Germline trimming cut 3 bases from V and 0 bases from J; bases unmatched to any gene: 5. The full variable domain, rest sourced from reference TRBV19 and TRBJ2-7, is DGGITQSPKYLFRKEGQNVTLSCEQNLNHDAMYWYRQDPGQGLRLIYYSQIVNDFQKGDIAEGYSVSREKKESFPLTVTSAQKNPTAFYLCASSILRDSSYEQYFGPGTRLTVT.